This T cell receptor (beta chain) was recovered during a study of blood T cells in healthy people across ages. Worth noting for this clonotype: Its antigen is not identified.

With a J-beta primer mix and a sample-barcoded 5' primer, a second PCR ran about 7 to 12 cycles. MiXCR was run by TCRdb on the 5' RACE reads, yielding one entry per CDR3 protein. The sample shows fewer than 800,000 distinct CDR3 sequences, approximately 25% of them seen only once. Germline V CDR1 and CDR2: DFQATT, SNEGSKA (reference sequence). CDR3 length equals 15 residues. Each of the donors had approximately 10 milliliters of peripheral blood drawn into EDTA-treated Vacutainer tubes. Study-wide points: Versus aged donors, long-lived donors had higher diversity and more naive CD4+ cells. Older age went with lower TCR beta diversity per million T cells, in a roughly linear way.

Separately, the same data were catalogued under a study of T cells of mothers and their children. This second study notes: Thymic selection molds TCR recombination output in a comparable way in related and unrelated pairs.

Sequencing was performed on blood. V gene TRBV20-1 combines with J gene TRBJ2-1; 11 bases agree with TRBD1. TRBJ2-5 matches the DNA end more closely, so the J call is doubtful. The TCR was taken from a boy between 10 and 17 years old in good health. The chain's CDR3 is CSATQGDRGSWDQYF. The CDR3, as DNA: TGCAGTGCAACACAGGGGGACAGGGGGTCCTGGGACCAGTACTTC.